This is a list of T cell receptor beta chains from one sample in a study of blood T cell repertoires in COVID-19. Sequencing was performed with immunoSEQ multiplex PCR; in TCRdb, only in-frame clones are kept and a portion is missing. Altogether roughly 190,000 clones are present, about 88% being singletons, with the ten largest covering approximately 5.6%. Sequences were obtained from peripheral blood. The receptor source for this set is a woman aged 40 to 49 who had recovered from COVID-19. CDR3s include the opening cysteine and the closing phenylalanine or tryptophan. D genes are given only for firm matches.

TRBJ2-7 TRBV6-5 TRBD1 CASKDREVGYEQYF TGTGCCAGCAAGGACAGGGAAGTGGGATACGAGCAGTACTTC
TRBJ2-3 TRBV7-2 TRBD2 CASSLAGTSGTDTQYF TGTGCCAGCAGCTTAGCCGGGACTAGCGGCACAGATACGCAGTATTTT
TRBJ1-5 TRBV7-9 - CASSTNSNQPQHF TGTGCCAGCAGCACTAATAGCAATCAGCCCCAGCATTTT
TRBJ2-7 TRBV5-6 TRBD2 CASSETTSGRNEQYF TGTGCCAGCAGCGAGACCACTAGCGGGAGAAACGAGCAGTACTTC
TRBJ2-7 TRBV29-1 TRBD2 CSVTSGSMGEQYF TGCAGCGTGACTAGCGGGAGTATGGGGGAGCAGTACTTC
TRBJ2-5 TRBV10-2 - CASSSEAGSAVETQYF TGCGCCAGCAGTTCGGAAGCGGGTTCCGCCGTGGAGACCCAGTACTTC
TRBJ2-1 TRBV29-1 - CSVQLALTYNEQFF TGCAGCGTACAGCTAGCGTTAACCTACAATGAGCAGTTCTTC
TRBJ2-7 TRBV6-1 - CASSEGSELTYEQYF TGTGCCAGCAGTGAAGGTAGCGAACTAACTTACGAGCAGTACTTC
TRBJ2-3 TRBV6-5 TRBD2 CASSYGPGGTDTQYF TGTGCCAGCAGTTACGGACCCGGGGGGACAGATACGCAGTATTTT
TRBJ2-3 TRBV18 TRBD1 CASSGTGIDTQYF TGTGCCAGCTCGGGGACAGGGATAGATACGCAGTATTTT
TRBJ2-1 TRBV3-1/TRBV3-2 - CASSQDNRGIAYNEQFF TGTGCCAGCAGCCAAGATAATCGCGGGATCGCCTACAATGAGCAGTTCTTC
TRBJ1-5 TRBV7-9 TRBD1 CASSPGTGSSNQPQHF TGTGCCAGCAGCCCCGGGACAGGGAGTAGCAATCAGCCCCAGCATTTT
TRBJ2-7 TRBV19 TRBD2 CASRTSGTYEQYF TGTGCCAGTAGGACTAGCGGAACCTACGAGCAGTACTTC
TRBJ2-7 TRBV7-2 - CASSSSPGQGLREQYF TGTGCCAGCAGTTCCAGCCCCGGACAAGGGCTTAGGGAGCAGTACTTC
TRBJ2-3 TRBV15 TRBD1 CATSRGQGVTDTQYF TGTGCCACCAGCAGAGGACAGGGAGTCACAGATACGCAGTATTTT
TRBJ1-6 TRBV7-2 TRBD1 CASSRDRGNNNSPLHF TGTGCCAGCAGCCGCGACAGGGGAAATAATAATTCACCCCTCCACTTT
TRBJ1-1 TRBV9 TRBD1 CASSGGQGAYTEAFF TGTGCCAGCAGCGGGGGACAGGGGGCGTACACTGAAGCTTTCTTT